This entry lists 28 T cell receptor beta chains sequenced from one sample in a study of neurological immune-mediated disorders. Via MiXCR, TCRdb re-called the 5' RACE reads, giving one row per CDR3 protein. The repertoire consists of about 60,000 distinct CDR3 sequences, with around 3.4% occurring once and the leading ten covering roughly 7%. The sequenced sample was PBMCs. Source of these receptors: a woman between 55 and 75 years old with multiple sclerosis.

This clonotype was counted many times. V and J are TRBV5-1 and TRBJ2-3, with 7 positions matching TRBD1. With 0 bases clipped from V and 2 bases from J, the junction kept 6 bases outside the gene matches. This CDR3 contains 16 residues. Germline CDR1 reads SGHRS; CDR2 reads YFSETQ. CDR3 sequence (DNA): TGCGCCAGCAGCTTGGAGGGACAGATGAACACAGATACGCAGTATTTT. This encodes CASSLEGQMNTDTQYF.

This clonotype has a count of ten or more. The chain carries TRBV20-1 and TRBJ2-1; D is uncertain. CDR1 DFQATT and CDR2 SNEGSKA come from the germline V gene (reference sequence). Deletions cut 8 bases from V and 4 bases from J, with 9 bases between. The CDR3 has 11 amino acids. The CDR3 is CSSPRYNEQFF. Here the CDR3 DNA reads TGCAGTTCCCCAAGATACAATGAGCAGTTCTTC.

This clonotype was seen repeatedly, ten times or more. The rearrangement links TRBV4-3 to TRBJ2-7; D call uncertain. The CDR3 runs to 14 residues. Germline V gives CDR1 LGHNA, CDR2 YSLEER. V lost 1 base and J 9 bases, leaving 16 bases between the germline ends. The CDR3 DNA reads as TGCGCCAGCAGCCAAGGGGCCTTTGGGGATGTGCAGTACTTC. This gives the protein CASSQGAFGDVQYF.

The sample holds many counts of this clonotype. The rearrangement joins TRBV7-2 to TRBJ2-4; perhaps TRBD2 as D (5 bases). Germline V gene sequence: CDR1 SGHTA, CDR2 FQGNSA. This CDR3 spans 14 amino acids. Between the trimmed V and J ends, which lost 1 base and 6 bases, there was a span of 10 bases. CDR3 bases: TGTGCCAGCAGCTTAGGTTCACTAGGAAACATTCAGTACTTC. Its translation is CASSLGSLGNIQYF. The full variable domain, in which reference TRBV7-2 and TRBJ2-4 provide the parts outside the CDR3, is GAGVSQSPSNKVTEKGKDVELRCDPISGHTALYWYRQSLGQGLEFLIYFQGNSAPDKSGLPSDRFSAERTGGSVSTLTIQRTQQEDSAVYLCASSLGSLGNIQYFGAGTRLSVL.

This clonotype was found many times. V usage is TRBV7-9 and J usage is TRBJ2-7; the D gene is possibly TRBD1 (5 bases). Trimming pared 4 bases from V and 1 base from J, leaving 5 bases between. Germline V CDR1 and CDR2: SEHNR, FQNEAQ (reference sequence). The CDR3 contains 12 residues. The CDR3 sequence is CASSWTSYEQYF. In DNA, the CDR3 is TGTGCCAGCAGCTGGACATCCTACGAGCAGTACTTC.

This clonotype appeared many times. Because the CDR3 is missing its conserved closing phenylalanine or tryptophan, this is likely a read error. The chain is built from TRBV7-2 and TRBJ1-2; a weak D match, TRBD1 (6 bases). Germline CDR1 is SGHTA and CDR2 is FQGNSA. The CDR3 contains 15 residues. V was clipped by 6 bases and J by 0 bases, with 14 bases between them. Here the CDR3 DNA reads TGTGCCAGCAGGAGAACAGGGTCCGCTAACTATGGCTACACCTGC. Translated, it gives CASRRTGSANYGYTC.

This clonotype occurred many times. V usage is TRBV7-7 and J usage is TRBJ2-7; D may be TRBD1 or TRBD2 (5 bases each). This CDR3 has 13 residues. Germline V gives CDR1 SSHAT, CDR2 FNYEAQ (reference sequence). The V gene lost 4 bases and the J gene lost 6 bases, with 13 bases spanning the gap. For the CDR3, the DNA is TGTGCCAGCAGCTATACCGGGACGGGCGAGCAGTACTTC. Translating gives CASSYTGTGEQYF.

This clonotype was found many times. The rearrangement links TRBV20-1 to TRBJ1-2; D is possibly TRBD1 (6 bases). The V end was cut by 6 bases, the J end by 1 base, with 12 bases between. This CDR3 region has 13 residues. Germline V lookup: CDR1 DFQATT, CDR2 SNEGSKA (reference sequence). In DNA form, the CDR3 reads TGCAGTGCCTCTGAGGGGGTTAACTATGGCTACACCTTC. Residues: CSASEGVNYGYTF.

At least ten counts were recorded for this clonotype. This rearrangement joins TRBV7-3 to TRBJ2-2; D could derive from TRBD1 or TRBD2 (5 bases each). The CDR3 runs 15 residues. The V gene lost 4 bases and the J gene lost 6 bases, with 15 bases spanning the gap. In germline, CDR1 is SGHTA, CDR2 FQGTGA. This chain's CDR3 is CASSSEGSRAGELFF. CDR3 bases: TGTGCCAGCAGCTCAGAGGGGAGTAGAGCCGGGGAGCTGTTTTTT.

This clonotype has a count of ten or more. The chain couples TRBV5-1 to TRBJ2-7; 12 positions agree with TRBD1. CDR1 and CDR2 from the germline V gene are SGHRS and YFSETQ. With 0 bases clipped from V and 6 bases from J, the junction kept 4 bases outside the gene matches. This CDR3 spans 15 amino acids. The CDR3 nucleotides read TGCGCCAGCAGCTTGGCGGGACAGGGGGCCGGCGAGCAGTACTTC. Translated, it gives CASSLAGQGAGEQYF.

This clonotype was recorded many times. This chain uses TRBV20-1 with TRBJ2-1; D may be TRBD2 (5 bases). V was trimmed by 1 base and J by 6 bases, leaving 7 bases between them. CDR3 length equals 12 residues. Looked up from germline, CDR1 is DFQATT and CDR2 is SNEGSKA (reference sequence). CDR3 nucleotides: TGCAGTGCTAGAGTGAGGGCCAATGAGCAGTTCTTC. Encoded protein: CSARVRANEQFF.

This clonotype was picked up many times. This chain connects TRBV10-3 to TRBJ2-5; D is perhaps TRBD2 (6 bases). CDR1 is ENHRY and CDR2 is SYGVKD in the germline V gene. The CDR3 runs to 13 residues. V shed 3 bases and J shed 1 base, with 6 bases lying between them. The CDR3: CAISDGGQETQYF. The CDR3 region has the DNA TGTGCCATCAGTGACGGGGGCCAAGAGACCCAGTACTTC.

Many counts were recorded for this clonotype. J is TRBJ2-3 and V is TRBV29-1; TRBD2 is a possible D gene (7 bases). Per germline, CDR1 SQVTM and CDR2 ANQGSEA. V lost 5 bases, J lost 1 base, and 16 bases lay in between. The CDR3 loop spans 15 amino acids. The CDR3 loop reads CSVKGGGVGTDTQYF. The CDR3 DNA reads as TGCAGCGTTAAAGGGGGGGGAGTAGGCACAGATACGCAGTATTTT.

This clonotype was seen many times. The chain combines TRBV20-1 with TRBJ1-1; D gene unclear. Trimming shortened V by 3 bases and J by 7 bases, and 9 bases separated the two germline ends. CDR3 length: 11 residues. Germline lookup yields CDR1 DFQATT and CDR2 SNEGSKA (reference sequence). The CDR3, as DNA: TGCAGTGCTAGCGGTGGAGGTGAAGCTTTCTTT. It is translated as CSASGGGEAFF.

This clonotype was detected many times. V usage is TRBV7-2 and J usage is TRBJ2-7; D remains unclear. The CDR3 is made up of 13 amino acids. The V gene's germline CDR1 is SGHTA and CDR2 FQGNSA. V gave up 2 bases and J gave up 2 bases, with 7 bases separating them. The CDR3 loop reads CASSLPTTYEQYF. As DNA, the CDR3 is TGTGCCAGCAGCTTACCCACTACCTACGAGCAGTACTTC.

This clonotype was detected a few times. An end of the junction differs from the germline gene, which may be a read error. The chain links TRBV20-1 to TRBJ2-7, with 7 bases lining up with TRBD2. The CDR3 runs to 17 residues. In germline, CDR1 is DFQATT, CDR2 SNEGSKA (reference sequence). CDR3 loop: CGASPLGGSGVSYEQYF. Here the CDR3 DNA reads TGCGGTGCTAGCCCTCTTGGGGGAAGCGGGGTATCCTACGAGCAGTACTTC.

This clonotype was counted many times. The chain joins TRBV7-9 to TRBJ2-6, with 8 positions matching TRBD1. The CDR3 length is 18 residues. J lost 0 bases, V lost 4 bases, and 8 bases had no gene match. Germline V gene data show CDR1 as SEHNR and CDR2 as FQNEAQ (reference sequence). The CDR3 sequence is CASSYGTGRTSGANVLTF. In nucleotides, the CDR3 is TGTGCCAGCAGCTACGGGACAGGACGAACCTCTGGGGCCAACGTCCTGACTTTC.

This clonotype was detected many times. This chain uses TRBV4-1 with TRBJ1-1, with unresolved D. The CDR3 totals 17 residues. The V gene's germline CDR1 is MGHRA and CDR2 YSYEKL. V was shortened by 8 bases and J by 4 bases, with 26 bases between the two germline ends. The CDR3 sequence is CASGLPLTRGRGTEAFF. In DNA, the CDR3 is TGCGCCAGCGGCTTACCTTTGACTCGTGGGAGAGGCACTGAAGCTTTCTTT.

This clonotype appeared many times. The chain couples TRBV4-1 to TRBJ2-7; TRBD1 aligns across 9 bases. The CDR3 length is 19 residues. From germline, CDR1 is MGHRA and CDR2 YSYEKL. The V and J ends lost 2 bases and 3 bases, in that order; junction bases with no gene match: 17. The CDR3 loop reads CASSQKRSPPGQGYYEQYF. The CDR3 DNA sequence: TGCGCCAGCAGCCAAAAAAGGAGCCCCCCGGGACAGGGATACTACGAGCAGTACTTC.

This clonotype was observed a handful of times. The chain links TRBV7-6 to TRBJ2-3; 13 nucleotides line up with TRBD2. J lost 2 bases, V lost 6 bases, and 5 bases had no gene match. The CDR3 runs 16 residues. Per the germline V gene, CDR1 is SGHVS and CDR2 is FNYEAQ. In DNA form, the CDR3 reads TGTGCCAGCAGAAAACTAGCGGGAGGGATCACAGATACGCAGTATTTT. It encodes CASRKLAGGITDTQYF.

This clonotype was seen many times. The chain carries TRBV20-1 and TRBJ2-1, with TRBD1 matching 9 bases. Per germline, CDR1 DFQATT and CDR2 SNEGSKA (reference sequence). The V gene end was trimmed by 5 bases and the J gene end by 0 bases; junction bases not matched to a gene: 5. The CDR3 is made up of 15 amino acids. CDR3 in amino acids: CSAGTGRSSYNEQFF. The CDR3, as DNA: TGCAGTGCTGGGACAGGGCGAAGCTCCTACAATGAGCAGTTCTTC.

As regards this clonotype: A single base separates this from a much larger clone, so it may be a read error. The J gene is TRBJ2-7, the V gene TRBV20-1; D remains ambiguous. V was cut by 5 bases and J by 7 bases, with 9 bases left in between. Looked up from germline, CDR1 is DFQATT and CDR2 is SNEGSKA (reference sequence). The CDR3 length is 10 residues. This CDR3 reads CSALSLEQYF. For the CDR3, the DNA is TGCAGTGCTCTTAGCTTAGAGCAGTACTTC.

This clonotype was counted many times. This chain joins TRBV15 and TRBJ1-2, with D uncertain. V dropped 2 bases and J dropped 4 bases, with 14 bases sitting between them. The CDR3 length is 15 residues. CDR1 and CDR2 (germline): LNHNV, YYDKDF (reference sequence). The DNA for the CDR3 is TGTGCCACCAGCAGACGAAGTCGGGTTGGCTATGGCTACACCTTC. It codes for CATSRRSRVGYGYTF.

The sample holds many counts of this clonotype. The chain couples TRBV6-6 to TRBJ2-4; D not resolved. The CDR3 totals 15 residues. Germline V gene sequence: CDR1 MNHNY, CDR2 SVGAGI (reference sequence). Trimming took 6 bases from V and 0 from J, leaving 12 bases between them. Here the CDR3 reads CASRSDALAKNIQYF. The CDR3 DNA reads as TGTGCCAGCAGGTCGGACGCCCTAGCCAAAAACATTCAGTACTTC.

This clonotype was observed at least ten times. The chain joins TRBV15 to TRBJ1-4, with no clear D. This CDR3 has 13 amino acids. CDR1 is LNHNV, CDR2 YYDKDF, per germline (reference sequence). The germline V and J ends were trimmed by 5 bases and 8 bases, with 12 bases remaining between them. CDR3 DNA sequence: TGTGCCACCAGCGACTTAGGCCGGGAAAAACTGTTTTTT. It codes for CATSDLGREKLFF.

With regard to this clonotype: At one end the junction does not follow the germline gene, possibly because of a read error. This chain's CDR3 is CSSSRYEKLFF. The CDR3 nucleotides are TGTTCCAGCAGCCGCTATGAAAAACTGTTTTTT. The gene calls are TRBV7-8 and TRBJ1-4, with D unresolved. Looked up from germline, CDR1 is SGHVS and CDR2 is FQNEAQ. This CDR3 is built from 11 residues.

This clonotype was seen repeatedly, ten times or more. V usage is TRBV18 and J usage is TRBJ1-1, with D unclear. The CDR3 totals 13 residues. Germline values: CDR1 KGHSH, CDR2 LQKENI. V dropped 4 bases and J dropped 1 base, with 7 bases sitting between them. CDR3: CASSLTTNTEAFF. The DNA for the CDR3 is TGTGCCAGCTCACTGACCACGAACACTGAAGCTTTCTTT.

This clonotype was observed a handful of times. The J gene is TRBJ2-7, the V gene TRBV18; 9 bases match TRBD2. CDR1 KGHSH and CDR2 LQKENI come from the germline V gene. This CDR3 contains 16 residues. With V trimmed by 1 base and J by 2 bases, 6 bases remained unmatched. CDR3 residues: CASSPLVLAGTYEQYF. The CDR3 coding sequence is TGTGCCAGCTCACCACTGGTCCTAGCGGGGACCTACGAGCAGTACTTC.